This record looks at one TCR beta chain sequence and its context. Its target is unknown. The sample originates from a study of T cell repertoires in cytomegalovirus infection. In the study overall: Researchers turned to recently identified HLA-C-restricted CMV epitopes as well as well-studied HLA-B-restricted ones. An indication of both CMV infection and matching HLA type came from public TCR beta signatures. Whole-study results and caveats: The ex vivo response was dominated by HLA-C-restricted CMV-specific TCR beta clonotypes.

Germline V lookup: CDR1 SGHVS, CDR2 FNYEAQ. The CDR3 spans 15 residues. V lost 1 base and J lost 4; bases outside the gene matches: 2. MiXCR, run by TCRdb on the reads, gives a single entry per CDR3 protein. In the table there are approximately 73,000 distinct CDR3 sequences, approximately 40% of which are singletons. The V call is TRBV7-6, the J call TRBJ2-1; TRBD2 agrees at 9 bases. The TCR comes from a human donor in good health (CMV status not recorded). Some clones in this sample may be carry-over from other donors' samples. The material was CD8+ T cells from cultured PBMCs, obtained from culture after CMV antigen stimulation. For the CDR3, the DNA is TGTGCCAGCAGCTTAGTAGCGGGGGAATACAATGAGCAGTTCTTC. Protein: CASSLVAGEYNEQFF.